The T cell receptor (beta chain) described here comes from a study of T-cell reconstitution after alpha-beta-depleted transplantation in children. Study results and limitations: Surviving recipient cells, namely T cells and thymic progenitors, were the source of high day-60 TCRbeta diversity in some patients. Where alpha-beta T cells came from about two months after transplant was reportedly several hundred expanded graft clones. Most T-cell counts and diversity one year after the transplant came from T cells that were newly produced.

A remark on this clonotype: Its antigen is as yet unknown. The junction departs from germline at one end; a sequencing error may be responsible.

This CDR3 is built from 18 residues. Germline lookup yields CDR1 LGHDT and CDR2 YNNKEL (reference sequence). Unique molecular identifiers were built into the TCRbeta library. TCRdb re-called the PCR reads through MiXCR, storing one row per CDR3 protein. This table has approximately 300,000 distinct CDR3 sequences, roughly 11% appearing once. This rearrangement joins TRBV3-1 to TRBJ2-1, with 12 nucleotides matching TRBD2. The TCR comes from a male patient between 2 and 15 years old who had a stem cell transplant for chronic granulomatous disease, so the T cells may come from the graft donor. The material sequenced was peripheral blood, taken 180 days after TCRalphabeta/CD19-depleted stem cell transplant. The CDR3 DNA is TGTGCCATCAGCAAGTTCCTCGGGGCTAGCGGGAGGGCCGGTGAGCAGTTCTTC. Translating it yields CAISKFLGASGRAGEQFF.